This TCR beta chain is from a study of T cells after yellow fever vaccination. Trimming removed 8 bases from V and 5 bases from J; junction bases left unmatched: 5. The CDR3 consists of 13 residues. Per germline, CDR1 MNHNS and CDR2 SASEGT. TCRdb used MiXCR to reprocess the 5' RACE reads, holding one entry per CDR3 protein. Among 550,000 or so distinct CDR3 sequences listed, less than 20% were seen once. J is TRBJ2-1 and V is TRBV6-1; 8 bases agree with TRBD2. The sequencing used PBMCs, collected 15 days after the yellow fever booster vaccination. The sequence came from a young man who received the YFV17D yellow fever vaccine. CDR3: CASGGTSDNEQFF. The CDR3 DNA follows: TGTGCCAGCGGAGGGACTAGTGACAATGAGCAGTTCTTC.